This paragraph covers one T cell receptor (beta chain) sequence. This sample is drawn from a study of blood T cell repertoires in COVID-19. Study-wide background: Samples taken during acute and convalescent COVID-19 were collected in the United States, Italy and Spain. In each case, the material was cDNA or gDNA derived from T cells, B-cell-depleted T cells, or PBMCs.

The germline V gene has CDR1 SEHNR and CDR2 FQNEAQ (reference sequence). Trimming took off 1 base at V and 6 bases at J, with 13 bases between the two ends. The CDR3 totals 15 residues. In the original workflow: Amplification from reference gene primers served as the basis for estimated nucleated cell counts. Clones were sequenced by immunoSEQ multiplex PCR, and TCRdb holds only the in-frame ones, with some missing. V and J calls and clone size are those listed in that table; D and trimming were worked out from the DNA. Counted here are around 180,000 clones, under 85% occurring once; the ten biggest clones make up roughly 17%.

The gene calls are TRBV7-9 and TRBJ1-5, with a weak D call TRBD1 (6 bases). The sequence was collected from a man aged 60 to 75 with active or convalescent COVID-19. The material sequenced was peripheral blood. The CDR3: CASSLGAGAPQPQHF. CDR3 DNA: TGTGCCAGCAGCTTAGGGGCGGGGGCTCCTCAGCCCCAGCATTTT. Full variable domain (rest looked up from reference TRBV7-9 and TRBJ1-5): DTGVSQNPRHKITKRGQNVTFRCDPISEHNRLYWYRQTLGQGPEFLTYFQNEAQLEKSRLLSDRFSAERPKGSFSTLEIQRTEQGDSAMYLCASSLGAGAPQPQHFGDGTRLSIL.